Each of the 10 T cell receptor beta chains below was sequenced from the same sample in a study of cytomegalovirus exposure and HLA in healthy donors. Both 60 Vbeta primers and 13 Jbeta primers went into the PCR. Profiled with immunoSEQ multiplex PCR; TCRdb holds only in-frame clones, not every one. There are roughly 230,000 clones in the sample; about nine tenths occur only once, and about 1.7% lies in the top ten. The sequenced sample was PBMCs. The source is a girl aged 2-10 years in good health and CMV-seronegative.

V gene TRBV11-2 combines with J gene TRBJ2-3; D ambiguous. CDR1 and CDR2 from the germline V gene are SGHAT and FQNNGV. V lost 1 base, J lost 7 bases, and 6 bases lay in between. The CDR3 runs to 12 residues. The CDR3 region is CASSLGVNTQYF. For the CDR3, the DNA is TGTGCCAGCAGCTTAGGAGTAAATACGCAGTATTTT.

The CDR3 DNA is TGTGCCAGCAGCTTTTTTAGGGACAGGGCCCCTTACGAGCAGTACTTC. Its protein is CASSFFRDRAPYEQYF. The chain couples TRBV5-6 to TRBJ2-7, with 9 nucleotides matching TRBD1. Unmatched junction bases numbered 10, after V lost 2 bases and J lost 4 bases. CDR3 size: 16 residues. Germline values: CDR1 SGHDT, CDR2 YYEEEE.

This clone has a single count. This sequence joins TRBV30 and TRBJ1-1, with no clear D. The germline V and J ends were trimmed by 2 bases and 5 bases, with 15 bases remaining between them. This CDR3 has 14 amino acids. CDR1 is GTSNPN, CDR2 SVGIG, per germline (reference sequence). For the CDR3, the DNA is TGTGCCTGGAGTCGGTTAGAGGGAAGTACTGAAGCTTTCTTT. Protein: CAWSRLEGSTEAFF. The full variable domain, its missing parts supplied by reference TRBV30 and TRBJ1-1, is SQTIHQWPATLVQPVGSPLSLECTVEGTSNPNLYWYRQAAGRGLQLLFYSVGIGQISSEVPQNLSASRPQDRQFILSSKKLLLSDSGFYLCAWSRLEGSTEAFFGQGTRLTVV.

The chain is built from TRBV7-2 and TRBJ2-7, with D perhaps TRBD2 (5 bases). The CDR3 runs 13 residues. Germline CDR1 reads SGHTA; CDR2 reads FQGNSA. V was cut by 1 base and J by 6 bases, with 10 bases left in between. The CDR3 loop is CASSLDPAGEQYF. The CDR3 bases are TGTGCCAGCAGCTTAGACCCGGCGGGCGAGCAGTACTTC. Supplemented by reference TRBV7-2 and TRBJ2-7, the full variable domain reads GAGVSQSPSNKVTEKGKDVELRCDPISGHTALYWYRQSLGQGLEFLIYFQGNSAPDKSGLPSDRFSAERTGGSVSTLTIQRTQQEDSAVYLCASSLDPAGEQYFGPGTRLTVT.

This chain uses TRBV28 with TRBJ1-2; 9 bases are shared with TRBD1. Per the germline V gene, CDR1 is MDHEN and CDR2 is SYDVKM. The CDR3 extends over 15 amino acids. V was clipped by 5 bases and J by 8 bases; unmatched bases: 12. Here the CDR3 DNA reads TGTGCCAGCAGTGCCCCGGGACAGGGCTTTCTCGGCTACACCTTC. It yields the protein CASSAPGQGFLGYTF.

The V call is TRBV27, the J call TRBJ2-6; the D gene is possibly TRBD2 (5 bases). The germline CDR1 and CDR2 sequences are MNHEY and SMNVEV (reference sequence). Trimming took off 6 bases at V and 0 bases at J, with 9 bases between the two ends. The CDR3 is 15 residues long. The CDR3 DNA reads TGTGCCAGCAGATACGCGGGCTCTGGGGCCAACGTCCTGACTTTC. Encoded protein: CASRYAGSGANVLTF. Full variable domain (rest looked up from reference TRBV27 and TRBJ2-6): EAQVTQNPRYLITVTGKKLTVTCSQNMNHEYMSWYRQDPGLGLRQIYYSMNVEVTDKGDVPEGYKVSRKEKRNFPLILESPSPNQTSLYFCASRYAGSGANVLTFGAGSRLTVL.

The CDR3: CASSFNRGLDEQFF. CDR3 coding DNA: TGTGCCAGCAGTTTCAACAGGGGACTCGATGAGCAGTTCTTC. This chain connects TRBV27 to TRBJ2-1, with a weak D call TRBD1 (7 bases). The CDR3 length is 14 residues. The germline V gene has CDR1 MNHEY and CDR2 SMNVEV (reference sequence). The germline V and J ends were trimmed by 3 bases and 8 bases, with 14 bases remaining between them.

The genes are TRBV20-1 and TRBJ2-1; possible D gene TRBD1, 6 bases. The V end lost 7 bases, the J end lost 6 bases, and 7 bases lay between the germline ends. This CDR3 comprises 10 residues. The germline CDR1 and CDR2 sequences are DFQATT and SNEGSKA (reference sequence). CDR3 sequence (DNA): TGCAGTGGGGGGCGCAATGAGCAGTTCTTC. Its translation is CSGGRNEQFF.

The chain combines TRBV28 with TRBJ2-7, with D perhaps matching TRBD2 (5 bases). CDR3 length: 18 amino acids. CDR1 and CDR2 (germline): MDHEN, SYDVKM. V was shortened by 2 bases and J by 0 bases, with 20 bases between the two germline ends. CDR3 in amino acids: CASSLGPEDRRDSYEQYF. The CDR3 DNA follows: TGTGCCAGCAGTTTAGGCCCCGAGGACCGCCGGGACTCCTACGAGCAGTACTTC.

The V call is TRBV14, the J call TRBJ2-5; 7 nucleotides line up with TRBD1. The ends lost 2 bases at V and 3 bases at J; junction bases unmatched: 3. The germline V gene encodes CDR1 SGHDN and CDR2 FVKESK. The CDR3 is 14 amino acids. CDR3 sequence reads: CASSQIDREETQYF. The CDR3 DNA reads TGTGCCAGCAGCCAAATCGACAGGGAAGAGACCCAGTACTTC.